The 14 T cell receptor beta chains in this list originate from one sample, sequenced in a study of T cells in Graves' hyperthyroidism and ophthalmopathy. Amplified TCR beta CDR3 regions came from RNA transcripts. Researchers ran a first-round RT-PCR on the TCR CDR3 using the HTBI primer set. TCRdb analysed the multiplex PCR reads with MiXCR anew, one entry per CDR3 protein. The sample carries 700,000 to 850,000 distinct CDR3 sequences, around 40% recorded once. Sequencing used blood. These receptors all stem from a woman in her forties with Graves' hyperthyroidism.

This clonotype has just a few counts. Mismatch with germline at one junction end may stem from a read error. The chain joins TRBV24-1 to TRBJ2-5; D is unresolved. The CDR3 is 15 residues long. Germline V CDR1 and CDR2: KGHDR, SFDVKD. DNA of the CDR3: TGTGCCACCAGTGATCAGGACCGGTACCAAGAGGCCCAGTACTTC. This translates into CATSDQDRYQEAQYF.

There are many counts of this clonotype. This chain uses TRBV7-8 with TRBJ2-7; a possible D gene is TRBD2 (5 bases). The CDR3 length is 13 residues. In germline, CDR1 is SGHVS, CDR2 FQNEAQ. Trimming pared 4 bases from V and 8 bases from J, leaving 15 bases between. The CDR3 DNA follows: TGTGCCAGCAGCTCCCTGGGAGCCCTCCAGCAGTACTTC. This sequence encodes CASSSLGALQQYF.

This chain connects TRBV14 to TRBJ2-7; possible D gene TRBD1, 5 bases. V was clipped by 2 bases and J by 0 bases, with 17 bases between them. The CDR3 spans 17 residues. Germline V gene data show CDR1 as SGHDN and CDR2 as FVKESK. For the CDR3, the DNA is TGTGCCAGCAGCCAAACGTCGCACAGGAGCCTCTCCTACGAGCAGTACTTC. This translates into CASSQTSHRSLSYEQYF.

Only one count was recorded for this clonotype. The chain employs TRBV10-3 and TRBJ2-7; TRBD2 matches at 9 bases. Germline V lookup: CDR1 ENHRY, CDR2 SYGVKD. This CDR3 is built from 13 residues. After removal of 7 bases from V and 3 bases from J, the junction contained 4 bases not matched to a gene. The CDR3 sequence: CAITSGTVYEQYF. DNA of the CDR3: TGTGCCATCACTAGCGGGACAGTCTACGAGCAGTACTTC.

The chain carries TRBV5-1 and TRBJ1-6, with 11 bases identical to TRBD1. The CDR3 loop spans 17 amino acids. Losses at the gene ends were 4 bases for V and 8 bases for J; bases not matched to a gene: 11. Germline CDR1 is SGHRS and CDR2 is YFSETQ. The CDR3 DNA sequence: TGCGCCAGCAGCCAAGTGCCGGGACAGGGGGGATATTCACCCCTCCACTTT. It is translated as CASSQVPGQGGYSPLHF.

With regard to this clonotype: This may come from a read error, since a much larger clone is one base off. The chain's CDR3 is CASSSRGGLGGETQYF. The DNA for the CDR3 is TGTGCCAGCAGCTCCCGGGGGGGCCTGGGCGGTGAGACCCAGTACTTC. The chain is built from TRBV9 and TRBJ2-5, with 8 bases identical to TRBD2. Germline CDR1 and CDR2: SGDLS and YYNGEE. The CDR3 sequence is 16 residues long. Germline trimming cut 4 bases from V and 5 bases from J; bases unmatched to any gene: 13.

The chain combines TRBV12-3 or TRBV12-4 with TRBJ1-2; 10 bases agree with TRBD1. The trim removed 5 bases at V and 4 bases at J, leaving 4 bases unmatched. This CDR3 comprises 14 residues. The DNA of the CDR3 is TGTGCCAGCAGTCCTTGGACAGGGGGCTATGGCTACACCTTC. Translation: CASSPWTGGYGYTF.

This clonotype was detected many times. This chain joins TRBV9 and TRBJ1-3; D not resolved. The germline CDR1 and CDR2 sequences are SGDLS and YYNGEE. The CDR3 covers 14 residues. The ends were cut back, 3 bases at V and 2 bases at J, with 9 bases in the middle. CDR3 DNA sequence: TGTGCCAGCAGCGCTTATAGGACTGGAAACACCATATATTTT. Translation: CASSAYRTGNTIYF.

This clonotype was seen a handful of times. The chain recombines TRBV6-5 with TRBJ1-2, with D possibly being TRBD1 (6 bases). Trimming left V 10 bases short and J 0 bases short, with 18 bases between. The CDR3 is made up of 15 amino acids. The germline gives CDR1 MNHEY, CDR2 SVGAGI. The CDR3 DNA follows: TGTGCCACCGTCGACAGGCCCCATCCTAACTATGGCTACACCTTC. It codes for CATVDRPHPNYGYTF.

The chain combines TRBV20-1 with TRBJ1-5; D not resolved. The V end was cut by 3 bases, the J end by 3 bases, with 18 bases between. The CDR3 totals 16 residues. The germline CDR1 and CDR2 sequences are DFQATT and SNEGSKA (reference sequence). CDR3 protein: CSASATRGSLNQPQHF. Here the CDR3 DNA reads TGCAGTGCTAGTGCCACCCGGGGATCACTCAATCAGCCCCAGCATTTT.

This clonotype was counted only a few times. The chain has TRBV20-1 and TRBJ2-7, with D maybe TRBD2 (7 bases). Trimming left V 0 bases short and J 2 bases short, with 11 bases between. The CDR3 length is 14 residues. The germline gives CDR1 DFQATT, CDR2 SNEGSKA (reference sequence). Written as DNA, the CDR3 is TGCAGTGCTAGAGATCAGGGGAGGGCCTACGAGCAGTACTTC. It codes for CSARDQGRAYEQYF.

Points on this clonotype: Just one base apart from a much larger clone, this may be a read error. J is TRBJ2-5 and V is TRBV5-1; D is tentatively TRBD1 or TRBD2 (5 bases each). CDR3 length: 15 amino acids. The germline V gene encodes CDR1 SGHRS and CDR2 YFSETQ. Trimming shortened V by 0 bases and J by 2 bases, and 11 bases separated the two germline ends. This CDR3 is CASSLVPGRQETQYF. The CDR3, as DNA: TGCGCCAGCAGCTTGGTCCCGGGACGGCAAGAGACCCAGTACTTC. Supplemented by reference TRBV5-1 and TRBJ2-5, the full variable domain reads KAGVTQTPRYLIKTRGQQVTLSCSPISGHRSVSWYQQTPGQGLQFLFEYFSETQRNKGNFPGRFSGRQFSNSRSEMNVSTLELGDSALYLCASSLVPGRQETQYFGPGTRLLVL.

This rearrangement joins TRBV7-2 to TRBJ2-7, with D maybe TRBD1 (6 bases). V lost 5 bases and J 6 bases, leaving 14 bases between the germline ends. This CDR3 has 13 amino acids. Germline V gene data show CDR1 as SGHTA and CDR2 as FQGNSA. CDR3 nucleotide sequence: TGTGCCAGCAGCGGCCGGGACAATGGCGAGCAGTACTTC. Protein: CASSGRDNGEQYF.

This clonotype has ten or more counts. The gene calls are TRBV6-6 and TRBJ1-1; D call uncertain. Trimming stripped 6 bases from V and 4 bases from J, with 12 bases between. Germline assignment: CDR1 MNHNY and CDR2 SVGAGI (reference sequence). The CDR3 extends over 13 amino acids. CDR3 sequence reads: CASSNMLGTEAFF. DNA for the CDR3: TGTGCCAGCAGCAACATGCTGGGCACTGAAGCTTTCTTT.